This T cell receptor beta chain is drawn from a study of type 1 regulatory T cells (dated by TCRdb to about 2021). For the study in its entirety: An in vitro protocol by which a Tr1-enriched, alloantigen-specific CD4 T cell product named T-allo10 was generated was characterized in the study. T-allo10 was being tested clinically in patients with hematological malignancies who were undergoing allogeneic hematopoietic stem cell transplantation.

What the research found in general, with its limitations: Compared with non-Tr1 cells, Tr1 cells had a narrower TCR repertoire, and the study took this difference to reflect clonal expansion driven by alloantigen.

The sequencer listed for this sample is Illumina MiSeq. In-frame beta chains were kept once TCRdb had trimmed the public reads at Q25 with fastp and called clones with MiXCR. Rows matching on CDR3 protein sequence are summarized as one entry with the most common DNA and genes. The sample includes tens of thousands of distinct CDR3 sequences, with over 50% observed a single time. Of the sample, 1.5% to 2% is held by the ten largest clones. As regards this clonotype: Which antigen it targets is not known. Base-call qualities are not available, and no considerably larger clone is one nucleotide away.

CDR3 length: 13 amino acids, cysteine to phenylalanine. Only the CDR3 region is kept as DNA, spanning 39 bases read in frame from base 1. V lost 3 bases and J lost 1 base; the stretch between them is 6 bases long. This receptor was obtained from a human donor in good health. The V and J segments used are TRBV12-3 or TRBV12-4 and TRBJ1-1; no D gene call is confident. Source material: cultured non-Tr1 T cells, either the whole culture or a sorted T cell fraction (not recorded which). In the paper's terms, the cell subset or site label means: non-Tr1 population from the T-allo10 product. The nucleotide sequence is TGTGCCAGCAGTTTCAGAGAGAACACTGAAGCTTTCTTT. This yields the protein CASSFRENTEAFF.